This note documents a single T cell receptor beta chain sequence. No antigen is known for it. This sample is part of a study of T cells after posttransplantation cyclophosphamide. V lost 11 bases and J lost 1, with 11 bases in between. Per the germline V gene, CDR1 is LNHDA and CDR2 is SQIVND (reference sequence). The CDR3 contains 12 residues. A marrow graft followed busulfan-fludarabine conditioning, with cyclophosphamide on days +3 and +4. Study-level points and caveats: TRB overlap between skin or GI tissue T cells and blood was limited. Recipient CMV seropositivity and CMV reactivation strongly tracked TRB clonality. Donor-recipient repertoire similarity was low at 1-2 months, rising over year one.

TCRdb keeps only in-frame clones here, not all; method: immunoSEQ multiplex PCR. The table lists just under 20,000 clones, roughly nine tenths of them singletons, with around 6.6% in the top ten. The sequencing here drew on PBMCs, taken after allogeneic stem cell transplant with posttransplant cyclophosphamide. This clonotype was obtained from a female patient aged 40-49 years who received an allogeneic stem cell transplant from a related donor, was CMV-positive, and had no GVHD. Part of the T cells may come from the graft donor. The genes are TRBV19 and TRBJ2-5; perhaps TRBD1 as D (6 bases). CDR3 residues: CAVGAPQETQYF. The CDR3 nucleotides are TGTGCCGTGGGGGCTCCCCAAGAGACCCAGTACTTC.